This TCR beta chain appears in the sequencing data of a study of cytomegalovirus exposure and HLA in healthy donors. Overall study findings and caveats: When analyzed later, a missense DCLRE1C variant was found to be linked to TCR beta V- and J-gene trimming. A prior analysis recorded that most TCR beta V segments were productive about 87% or about 30% of the time. A highly shared variant cluster was judged a likely technical artifact.

In its sample, this clone was seen once. Its antigen is not known. After removal of 5 bases from V and 1 base from J, the junction contained 6 bases not matched to a gene. The germline CDR1 and CDR2 sequences are LNHDA and SQIVND (reference sequence). The CDR3 consists of 16 residues. Vbeta (60) and Jbeta (13) primers were used in the PCR. Using immunoSEQ multiplex PCR, the repertoire was profiled, and TCRdb retains in-frame clones only, with some absent. The data contain about 180,000 clones, roughly three quarters of them seen just once; the ten biggest clones take up around 13%. The origin of this receptor is a woman between 50 and 59 years old in good health and CMV-seropositive. Input material: PBMCs. This sequence joins TRBV19 and TRBJ2-7; 12 positions match TRBD2. CDR3 loop: CASSETSGGPSYEQYF. In DNA form, the CDR3 reads TGTGCCAGTAGTGAGACTAGCGGGGGCCCGTCCTACGAGCAGTACTTC.